A single sample is the source of the 2 T cell receptor beta chains below, sequenced in a study of shared clonotypes between healthy human individuals. Assay: immunoSEQ multiplex PCR; the TCRdb copy retains only in-frame clones and omits some. The sample contains some 2 million clones, 85% to 95% of which appear only once. The sample was naive CD4+ T cells sorted from blood. The subset denotes: CD45RA+ positively selected. These receptors were collected from a man aged 18 to 30 in good health.

The chain joins TRBV2 to TRBJ2-1; 7 nucleotides line up with TRBD2. J was trimmed by 6 bases and V by 0 bases; bases with no gene match: 8. The CDR3 is 16 amino acids. Per the germline V gene, CDR1 is SNHLY and CDR2 is FYNNEI. CDR3 loop: CASSEARGRDFNEQFF. In DNA form, the CDR3 reads TGTGCCAGCAGTGAAGCGCGTGGGAGGGATTTCAATGAGCAGTTCTTC.

This chain connects TRBV21-1 to TRBJ1-5. TRBV21-1 is deemed a pseudogene. CDR3 length: 12 amino acids. CDR3 bases: TGTGCCACCAAAATAGAGGGTCAGCCCCAGCATTTT. It is translated as CATKIEGQPQHF.